The rows below give T cell receptor beta chains drawn from one sample of a study of cytomegalovirus exposure and HLA in healthy donors. TCRdb's table, derived via immunoSEQ multiplex PCR, lists solely in-frame clones and lacks some. Here the sample spans some 140,000 clones, roughly 80% being singletons. The material sequenced was PBMCs. The receptors here all came from a female donor in good health and CMV-seronegative. The CDR3 runs from the conserved cysteine through the conserved F or W. Fields, in order: clone size, D gene, J gene, V gene, CDR3 protein, CDR3 DNA. D genes are given only for firm matches. Where a row states a size, it is once, few, many or the class of an expanded clone; other rows omit it.

>NA|TRBD2|TRBJ2-3|TRBV4-1
CASSQVQAGEADTQYF
TGCGCCAGCAGCCAAGTTCAAGCGGGGGAGGCAGATACGCAGTATTTT
>few|TRBD1|TRBJ2-1|TRBV10-3
CAISESRTGVNEQFF
TGTGCCATCAGTGAGTCCAGGACAGGGGTGAATGAGCAGTTCTTC
>NA|TRBD1|TRBJ1-1|TRBV11-2
CASSWTGVNTEAFF
TGTGCCAGCAGCTGGACAGGGGTGAACACTGAAGCTTTCTTT
>NA|TRBD1|TRBJ1-4|TRBV4-1
CASSRDRGVNEKLFF
TGCGCCAGCAGCCGCGACAGGGGCGTTAATGAAAAACTGTTTTTT
>NA|NA|TRBJ1-4|TRBV9
CASSVGMGEANEKLFF
TGTGCCAGCAGCGTAGGAATGGGGGAGGCTAATGAAAAACTGTTTTTT
>once|NA|TRBJ2-7|TRBV6-1
CASSEARGFSYEQYF
TGTGCCAGCAGTGAAGCTAGGGGATTCTCCTACGAGCAGTACTTC
>NA|TRBD2|TRBJ2-7|TRBV5-1
CASSFGWEGIEQYF
TGCGCCAGCAGCTTTGGTTGGGAGGGAATCGAGCAGTACTTC
>NA|NA|TRBJ2-7|TRBV7-2
CASSVLGRDTYEQYF
TGTGCCAGCAGCGTTCTGGGCCGTGATACCTACGAGCAGTACTTC
>few|NA|TRBJ2-7|TRBV6-5
CASSQAAGRSYEQYF
TGTGCCAGCAGTCAGGCGGCGGGTCGCTCCTACGAGCAGTACTTC
>few|NA|TRBJ2-1|TRBV23-1
CASSPAAGKNEQFF
TGCGCCAGCAGTCCCGCGGCGGGGAAAAATGAGCAGTTCTTC
>NA|NA|TRBJ1-3|TRBV27
CASSKTAPNSGNTIYF
TGTGCCAGCAGTAAGACAGCTCCTAACTCTGGAAACACCATATATTTT
>NA|NA|TRBJ1-2|TRBV9
CASSLRQANYGYTF
TGTGCCAGCAGCTTACGACAGGCTAACTATGGCTACACCTTC
>NA|TRBD1|TRBJ2-7|TRBV7-9
CASSSPPGQQDEQYF
TGTGCCAGCAGCTCACCCCCGGGACAGCAGGACGAGCAGTACTTC
>NA|NA|TRBJ2-5|TRBV7-8
CASSRRGGYQETQYF
TGTGCCAGCAGCCGAAGGGGGGGGTATCAAGAGACCCAGTACTTC
>NA|TRBD1|TRBJ2-7|TRBV5-1
CASSLTGVGEQYF
TGCGCCAGCAGCCTAACAGGGGTCGGCGAGCAGTACTTC
>NA|NA|TRBJ2-5|TRBV28
CATLRETQYF
TGTGCCACCCTCCGAGAGACCCAGTACTTC
>NA|NA|TRBJ1-1|TRBV5-1
CASSLRRDTEAFF
TGCGCCAGCAGCTTGCGGAGGGACACTGAAGCTTTCTTT
>NA|NA|TRBJ1-2|TRBV7-2
CASSLDGAGARYGYTF
TGTGCCAGCAGCTTAGACGGGGCAGGGGCCCGCTATGGCTACACCTTC
>NA|NA|TRBJ1-2|TRBV2
CASSAGMDYGYTF
TGTGCCAGCAGTGCGGGTATGGACTATGGCTACACCTTC
>NA|NA|TRBJ1-2|TRBV2
CASREDTDYGYTF
TGTGCCAGCAGAGAGGACACCGACTATGGCTACACCTTC
>NA|NA|TRBJ1-1|TRBV2
CASSEEGVSPAFF
TGTGCCAGCAGTGAAGAGGGGGTTTCTCCAGCTTTCTTT
>NA|TRBD1|TRBJ1-5|TRBV6-1
CASRPEWDRNQPQHF
TGTGCCAGCAGACCAGAGTGGGACAGGAATCAGCCCCAGCATTTT
>once|NA|TRBJ2-3|TRBV7-2
CASSFYTDTQYF
TGTGCCAGCAGCTTCTACACAGATACGCAGTATTTT
>NA|NA|TRBJ2-2|TRBV6-5
CASSYRETGELFF
TGTGCCAGCAGTTACCGGGAGACCGGGGAGCTGTTTTTT
>NA|NA|TRBJ2-5|TRBV2
CASSVGGGKTQYF
TGTGCCAGCAGTGTAGGGGGAGGGAAGACCCAGTACTTC
>NA|TRBD2|TRBJ2-3|TRBV7-9
CASRFLAGGPGDTQYF
TGTGCCAGCAGATTTCTAGCGGGGGGCCCCGGAGATACGCAGTATTTT
>NA|TRBD2|TRBJ2-7|TRBV6-6
CASTNAGTNSYEQYF
TGTGCCAGCACGAATGCAGGGACTAACTCCTACGAGCAGTACTTC
>NA|NA|TRBJ1-2|TRBV30
CAWSVPVSTNYGYTF
TGTGCCTGGAGTGTACCGGTATCAACTAACTATGGCTACACCTTC
>NA|NA|TRBJ2-1|TRBV5-1
CASSLGRGLSYNEQFF
TGCGCCAGCAGCTTGGGGAGGGGGCTATCCTACAATGAGCAGTTCTTC
>NA|NA|TRBJ2-5|TRBV7-2
CASSTRSGAETQYF
TGTGCCAGCAGTACAAGGTCAGGGGCGGAGACCCAGTACTTC
>once|TRBD1|TRBJ2-5|TRBV19
CASSSQTTGVGTQYF
TGTGCCAGTAGTTCCCAGACGACAGGGGTTGGCACCCAGTACTTC
>NA|NA|TRBJ2-1|TRBV2
CASSEVRGRSYNEQFF
TGTGCCAGCAGTGAAGTGCGGGGCAGGTCCTACAATGAGCAGTTCTTC
>NA|TRBD1|TRBJ2-7|TRBV28
CASSLPPGTGSYEQYF
TGTGCCAGCAGTTTGCCGCCCGGGACAGGCTCCTACGAGCAGTACTTC
>NA|TRBD1|TRBJ1-1|TRBV10-3
CAISSIGTGSNTEAFF
TGTGCCATCAGCTCCATCGGGACAGGATCGAACACTGAAGCTTTCTTT
>NA|TRBD1|TRBJ1-5|TRBV19
CASSMTGERNQPQHF
TGTGCCAGTAGTATGACAGGGGAGAGGAATCAGCCCCAGCATTTT
>NA|TRBD2|TRBJ2-1|TRBV4-3
CASSLGLGVDEQFF
TGCGCCAGCAGCCTGGGACTAGGTGTCGATGAGCAGTTCTTC
>NA|NA|TRBJ2-7|TRBV9
CASSVEDYSYEQYF
TGTGCCAGCAGCGTAGAAGACTACTCCTACGAGCAGTACTTC
>NA|TRBD2|TRBJ2-7|TRBV7-2
CASSVRLGTSGSSYEQYF
TGTGCCAGCAGCGTACGCCTTGGGACTAGCGGTAGCTCCTACGAGCAGTACTTC
>NA|NA|TRBJ1-1|TRBV12-5
CASGWGGGTEAFF
TGTGCTAGTGGGTGGGGGGGAGGCACTGAAGCTTTCTTT
>NA|TRBD2|TRBJ2-3|TRBV10-3
CAISDPSLRMSGRAGDTQYF
TGTGCCATCAGTGACCCATCACTCCGGATGAGCGGGAGGGCGGGTGATACGCAGTATTTT
>NA|TRBD2|TRBJ2-2|TRBV4-3
CASSQQTGVAGASNTGELFF
TGCGCCAGCAGCCAGCAAACGGGGGTAGCGGGGGCTTCGAACACCGGGGAGCTGTTTTTT
>NA|NA|TRBJ2-7|TRBV30
CAWSARPQGEQYF
TGTGCCTGGAGCGCCCGGCCTCAGGGAGAGCAGTACTTC
>NA|TRBD1|TRBJ2-5|TRBV7-7
CASSTDRAETQYF
TGTGCTAGCAGCACCGACAGGGCGGAGACCCAGTACTTC
>NA|NA|TRBJ1-1|TRBV7-2
CASSSPNRKTEAFF
TGTGCCAGCAGCTCGCCCAACAGGAAAACTGAAGCTTTCTTT
>NA|NA|TRBJ2-7|TRBV5-4
CASSLQGIHEQYF
TGTGCCAGCAGCTTACAGGGCATCCACGAGCAGTACTTC
>NA|NA|TRBJ2-3|TRBV10-3
CAHGASGSEGDTQYF
TGTGCCCACGGCGCGAGCGGGTCCGAGGGAGATACGCAGTATTTT
>NA|TRBD1|TRBJ2-7|TRBV13
CASSFGQVGHEQYF
TGTGCCAGCAGCTTCGGACAGGTGGGCCACGAGCAGTACTTC
>few|NA|TRBJ1-2|TRBV6-5
CASKDSFYGYTF
TGTGCCAGCAAGGACAGCTTCTATGGCTACACCTTC
>NA|NA|TRBJ1-1|TRBV21-1
CASILPGYRVEAFF
TGTGCCAGCATCCTTCCAGGGTACCGGGTTGAAGCTTTCTTT
>NA|TRBD1|TRBJ1-2|TRBV19
CASSGDRGLYGYTF
TGTGCCAGTAGTGGGGACAGGGGCCTCTATGGCTACACCTTC
>NA|TRBD2|TRBJ2-1|TRBV19
CASHPPLAGERGARQFF
TGTGCCAGCCATCCCCCTCTAGCGGGAGAACGTGGCGCGAGGCAGTTCTTC